This T cell receptor (beta chain) was sequenced in a study of shared clonotypes between healthy human individuals. Overall study results and limits: Some naive CD4 clonotypes, roughly 4.8%, turned up in common across several donors.

Germline V gene lookup returns CDR1 MNHEY and CDR2 SVGAGI. After removal of 2 bases from V and 9 bases from J, the junction contained 4 bases not matched to a gene. CDR3 size: 13 residues. This clone has only one observation. What it binds is not known. CD8 cells classed as naive were CD45RO-negative and positively selected for CCR7, excluding terminally differentiated effector memory CD45RA+ cells. The assay was immunoSEQ multiplex PCR, and TCRdb's table has in-frame clones only and misses some. In the table there are 1.5 million to 2.5 million clones, less than 95% of which are singletons. V and J are TRBV6-5 and TRBJ2-1; 7 nucleotides agree with TRBD1. Material for sequencing was naive CD8+ T cells sorted from blood. The sequence derives from a man aged 18 to 30 in good health. The CDR3 region is CASSYDRVGEQFF. CDR3 DNA: TGTGCCAGCAGTTACGACAGGGTCGGTGAGCAGTTCTTC.